These T cell receptor beta chains were read from a single sample in a study of CD8 T cells in Susac syndrome. TCRdb analysed the immunoSEQ multiplex PCR reads with MiXCR anew, one entry per CDR3 protein. The sample lists 100,000 to 150,000 distinct CDR3 sequences; about 95% were seen once. The sample taken for sequencing was CD4+ T cells from PBMCs. These receptors were taken from a human donor in good health. Both conserved end residues are part of each CDR3. D genes are given only for firm matches. A clone size is listed for some rows: how often the clone was seen (once, few, many), or a class if it is expanded.

TRBJ2-3,NA,NA,TRBV28,TGTGCCAGCGGCGGATTTCGCACAGATACGCAGTATTTT,CASGGFRTDTQYF
TRBJ2-3,NA,TRBD2,TRBV20-1,TGCAGTGCTCGAGGGACTAGCGGGAGGGCAGATACGCAGTATTTT,CSARGTSGRADTQYF
TRBJ1-2,NA,TRBD1,TRBV5-1,TGCGCCAGCAGCCCGACAACCGGGACAGGGTGGCGTGGCTACACCTTC,CASSPTTGTGWRGYTF
TRBJ2-7,NA,NA,TRBV3-1,TGTGCCAGCAGCCCAAGACTCTCCTACGAGCAGTACTTC,CASSPRLSYEQYF
TRBJ2-5,few,NA,TRBV19,TGTGCCAGTAGTATCGGCGGGTCCCAAGAGACCCAGTACTTC,CASSIGGSQETQYF
TRBJ1-1,NA,NA,TRBV3-1,TGTGCCAGCACCCAAACGTTAAATTCGAACACTGAAGCTTTCTTT,CASTQTLNSNTEAFF
TRBJ2-7,NA,TRBD1,TRBV6-2/TRBV6-3,TGTGCCAGCAGTTACAGGGACAGGATCTACTACGAGCAGTACTTC,CASSYRDRIYYEQYF
TRBJ2-7,once,NA,TRBV18,TGTGCCAGCTCACCGAAGGGGGGCCACTACGAGCAGTACTTC,CASSPKGGHYEQYF
TRBJ2-7,NA,NA,TRBV20-1,TGCAGTGCTTACCCGGACAGCGGGCAGTACTTC,CSAYPDSGQYF
TRBJ2-1,NA,NA,TRBV7-2,TGTGCCAGCAGCCCCCCCACTGCCGGGGATGAGCAGTTCTTC,CASSPPTAGDEQFF